This TCR beta chain was observed in a study of cytomegalovirus exposure and HLA in healthy donors. For the study at large: Researchers previously reported finding fewer than 120 million unique TCR beta sequences from some 180 million T cells. Study-level findings and limits: CMV serostatus was the only immune exposure information that was available. A later analysis linked 15,000 to 20,000 TCR beta sequences to HLA alleles at 0.05 false discovery rate. Association of a missense DCLRE1C variant with TCR beta V- and J-gene trimming was reported in a later analysis.

Amplification used 60 Vbeta primers and 13 Jbeta primers. Clones were sequenced by immunoSEQ multiplex PCR, and TCRdb holds only the in-frame ones, with some missing. The sample holds 250,000 to 350,000 clones, around 90% seen once. As to this clone: The antigen is not known.

Sequencing was performed on PBMCs. This clonotype was obtained from a woman between 18 and 29 years old in good health and CMV-seronegative.

The chain's CDR3 is CASSGTVRGKSSYNEQFF. The CDR3 DNA is TGTGCCAGCAGTGGTACTGTGCGGGGGAAGAGCTCCTACAATGAGCAGTTCTTC. This chain connects TRBV9 to TRBJ2-1; 7 bases are a match to TRBD2. Germline CDR1 SGDLS, CDR2 YYNGEE. The J segment lost 0 bases and the V segment lost 5 bases, leaving 14 bases of the junction unmatched. The CDR3 is 18 residues long.